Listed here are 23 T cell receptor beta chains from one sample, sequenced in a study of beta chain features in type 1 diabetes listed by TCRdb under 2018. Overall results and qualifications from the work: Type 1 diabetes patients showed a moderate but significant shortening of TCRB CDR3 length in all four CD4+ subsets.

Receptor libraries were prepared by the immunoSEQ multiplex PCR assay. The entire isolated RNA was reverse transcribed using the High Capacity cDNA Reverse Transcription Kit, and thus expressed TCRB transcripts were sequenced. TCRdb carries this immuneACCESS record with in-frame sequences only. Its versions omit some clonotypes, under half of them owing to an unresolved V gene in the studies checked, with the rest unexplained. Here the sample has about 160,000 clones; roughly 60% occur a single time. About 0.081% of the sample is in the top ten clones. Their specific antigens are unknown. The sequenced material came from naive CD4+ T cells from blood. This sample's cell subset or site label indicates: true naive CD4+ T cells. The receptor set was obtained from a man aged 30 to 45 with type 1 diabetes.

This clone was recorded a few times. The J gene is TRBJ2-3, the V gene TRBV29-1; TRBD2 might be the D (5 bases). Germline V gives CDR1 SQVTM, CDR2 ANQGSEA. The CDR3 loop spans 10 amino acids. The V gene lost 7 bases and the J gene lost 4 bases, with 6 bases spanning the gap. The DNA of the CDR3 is TGCAGCGGTAGCGCAGATACGCAGTATTTT. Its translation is CSGSADTQYF.

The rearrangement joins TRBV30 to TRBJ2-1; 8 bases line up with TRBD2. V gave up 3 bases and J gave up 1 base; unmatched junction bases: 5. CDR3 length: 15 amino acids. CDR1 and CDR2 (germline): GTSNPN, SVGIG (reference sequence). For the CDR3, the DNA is TGTGCCTGGAGACAAGCGGGGGCGTCCTACAATGAGCAGTTCTTC. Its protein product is CAWRQAGASYNEQFF.

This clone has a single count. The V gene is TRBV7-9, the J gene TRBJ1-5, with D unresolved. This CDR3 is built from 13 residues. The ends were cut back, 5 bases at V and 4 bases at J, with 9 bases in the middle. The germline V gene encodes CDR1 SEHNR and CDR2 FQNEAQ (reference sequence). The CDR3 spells CASSTGQNQPQHF. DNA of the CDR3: TGTGCCAGCAGCACCGGGCAGAATCAGCCCCAGCATTTT.

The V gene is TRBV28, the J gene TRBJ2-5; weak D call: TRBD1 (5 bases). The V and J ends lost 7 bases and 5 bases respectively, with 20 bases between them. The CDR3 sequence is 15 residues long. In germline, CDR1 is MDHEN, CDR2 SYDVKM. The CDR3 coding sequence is TGTGCCAGCAAGGACATGCCAAGTCAGAGGGAGACCCAGTACTTC. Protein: CASKDMPSQRETQYF.

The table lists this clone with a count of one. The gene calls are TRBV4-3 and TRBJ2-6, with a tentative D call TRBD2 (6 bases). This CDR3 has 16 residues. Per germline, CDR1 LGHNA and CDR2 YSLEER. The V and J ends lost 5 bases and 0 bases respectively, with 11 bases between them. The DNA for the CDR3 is TGCGCCAGCAGCTATGACGGGAGCTCTGGGGCCAACGTCCTGACTTTC. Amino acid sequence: CASSYDGSSGANVLTF.

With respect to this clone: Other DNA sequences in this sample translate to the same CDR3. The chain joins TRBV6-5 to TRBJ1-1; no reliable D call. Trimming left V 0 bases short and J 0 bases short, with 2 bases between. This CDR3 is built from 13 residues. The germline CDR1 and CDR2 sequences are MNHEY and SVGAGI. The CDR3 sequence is CASSYSVNTEAFF. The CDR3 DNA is TGTGCCAGCAGTTACTCTGTGAACACTGAAGCTTTCTTT.

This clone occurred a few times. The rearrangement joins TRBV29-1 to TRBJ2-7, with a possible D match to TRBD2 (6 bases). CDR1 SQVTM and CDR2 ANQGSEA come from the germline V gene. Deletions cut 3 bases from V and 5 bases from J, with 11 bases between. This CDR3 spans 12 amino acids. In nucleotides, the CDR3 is TGCAGCGTTGATAGGGGCGGGAACGAGCAGTACTTC. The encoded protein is CSVDRGGNEQYF.

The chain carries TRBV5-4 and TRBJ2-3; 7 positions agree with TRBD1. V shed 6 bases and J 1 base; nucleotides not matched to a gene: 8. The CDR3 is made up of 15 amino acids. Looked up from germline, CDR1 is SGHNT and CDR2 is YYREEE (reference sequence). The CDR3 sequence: CASTPTGDGTDTQYF. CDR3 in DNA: TGTGCCAGCACTCCCACAGGGGACGGCACAGATACGCAGTATTTT.

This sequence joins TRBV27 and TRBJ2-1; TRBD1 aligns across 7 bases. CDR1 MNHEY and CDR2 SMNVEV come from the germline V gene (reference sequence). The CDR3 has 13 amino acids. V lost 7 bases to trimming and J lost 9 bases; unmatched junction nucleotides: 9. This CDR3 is CASTLTRTGEQFF. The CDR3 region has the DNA TGTGCCAGCACCTTGACCCGGACAGGTGAGCAGTTCTTC.

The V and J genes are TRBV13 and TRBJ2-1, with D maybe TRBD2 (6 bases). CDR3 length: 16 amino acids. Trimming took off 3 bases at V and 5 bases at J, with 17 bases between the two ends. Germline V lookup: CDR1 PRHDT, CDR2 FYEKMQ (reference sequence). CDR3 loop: CASSLAGTPTNNEQFF. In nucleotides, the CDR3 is TGTGCCAGCAGCTTGGCCGGGACTCCTACGAACAATGAGCAGTTCTTC. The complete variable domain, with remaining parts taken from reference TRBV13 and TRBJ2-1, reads AAGVIQSPRHLIKEKRETATLKCYPIPRHDTVYWYQQGPGQDPQFLISFYEKMQSDKGSIPDRFSAQQFSDYHSELNMSSLELGDSALYFCASSLAGTPTNNEQFFGPGTRLTVL.

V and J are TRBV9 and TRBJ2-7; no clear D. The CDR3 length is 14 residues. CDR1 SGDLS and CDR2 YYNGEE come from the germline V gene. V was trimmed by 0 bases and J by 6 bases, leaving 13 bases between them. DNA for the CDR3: TGTGCCAGCAGCGTAGAGCCTTTTTATAGCGAGCAGTACTTC. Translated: CASSVEPFYSEQYF.

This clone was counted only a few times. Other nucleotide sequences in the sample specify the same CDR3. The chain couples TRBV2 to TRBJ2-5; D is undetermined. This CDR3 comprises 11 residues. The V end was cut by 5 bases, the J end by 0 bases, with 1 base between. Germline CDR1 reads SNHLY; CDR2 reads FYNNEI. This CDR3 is CASSYQETQYF. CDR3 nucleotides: TGTGCCAGCAGTTACCAAGAGACCCAGTACTTC.

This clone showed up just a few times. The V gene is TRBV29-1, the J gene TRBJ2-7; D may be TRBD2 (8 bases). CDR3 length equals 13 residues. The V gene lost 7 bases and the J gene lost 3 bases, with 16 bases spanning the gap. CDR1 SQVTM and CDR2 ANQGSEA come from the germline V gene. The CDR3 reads CSAGGGQLYEQYF. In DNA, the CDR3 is TGCAGCGCGGGAGGGGGACAGCTCTACGAGCAGTACTTC.

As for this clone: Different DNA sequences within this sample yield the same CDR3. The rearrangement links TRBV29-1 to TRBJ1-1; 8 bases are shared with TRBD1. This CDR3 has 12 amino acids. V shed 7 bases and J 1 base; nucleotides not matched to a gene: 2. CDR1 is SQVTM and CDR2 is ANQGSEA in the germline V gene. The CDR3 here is CSGDRGNTEAFF. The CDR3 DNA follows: TGCAGCGGTGACAGGGGGAACACTGAAGCTTTCTTT. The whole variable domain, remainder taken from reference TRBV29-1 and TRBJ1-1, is SAVISQKPSRDICQRGTSLTIQCQVDSQVTMMFWYRQQPGQSLTLIATANQGSEATYESGFVIDKFPISRPNLTFSTLTVSNMSPEDSSIYLCSGDRGNTEAFFGQGTRLTVV.

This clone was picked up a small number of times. In DNA, the CDR3 is TGCAGCGTGAGGTGGGTCCAAGAGACCCAGTACTTC. It encodes CSVRWVQETQYF. The rearrangement links TRBV29-1 to TRBJ2-5; D remains ambiguous. The CDR3 loop spans 12 amino acids. The V gene lost 6 bases and the J gene lost 1 base, with 9 bases spanning the gap. CDR1 SQVTM and CDR2 ANQGSEA come from the germline V gene.

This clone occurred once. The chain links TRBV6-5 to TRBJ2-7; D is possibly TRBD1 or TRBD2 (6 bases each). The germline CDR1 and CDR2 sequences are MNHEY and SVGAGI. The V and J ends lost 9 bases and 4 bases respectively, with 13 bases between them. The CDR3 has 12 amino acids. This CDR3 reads CAREGGRYEQYF. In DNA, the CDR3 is TGTGCCAGGGAGGGGGGACGTTACGAGCAGTACTTC.

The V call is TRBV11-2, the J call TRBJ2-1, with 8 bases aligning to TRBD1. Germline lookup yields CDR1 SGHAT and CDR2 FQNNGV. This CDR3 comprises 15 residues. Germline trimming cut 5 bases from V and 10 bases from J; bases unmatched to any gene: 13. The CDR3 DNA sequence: TGTGCCAGCAGCCGGGGCTCTGAGGACAGGGCAGAGCAGTTCTTC. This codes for CASSRGSEDRAEQFF.

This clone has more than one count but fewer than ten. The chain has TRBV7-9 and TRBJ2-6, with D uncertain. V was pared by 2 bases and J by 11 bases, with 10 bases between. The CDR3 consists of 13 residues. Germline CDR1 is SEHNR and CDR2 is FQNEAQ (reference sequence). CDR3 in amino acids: CASSLLRQDVLTF. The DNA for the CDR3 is TGTGCCAGCAGCTTACTCAGGCAGGACGTCCTGACTTTC.

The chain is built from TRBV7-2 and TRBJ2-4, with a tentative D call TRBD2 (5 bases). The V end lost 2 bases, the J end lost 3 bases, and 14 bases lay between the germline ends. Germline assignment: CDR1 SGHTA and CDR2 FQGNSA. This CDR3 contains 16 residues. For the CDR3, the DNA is TGTGCCAGCAGCTTATTTAGGGCGGGCGTCAAAAACATTCAGTACTTC. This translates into CASSLFRAGVKNIQYF. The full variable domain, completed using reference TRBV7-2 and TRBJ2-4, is GAGVSQSPSNKVTEKGKDVELRCDPISGHTALYWYRQSLGQGLEFLIYFQGNSAPDKSGLPSDRFSAERTGGSVSTLTIQRTQQEDSAVYLCASSLFRAGVKNIQYFGAGTRLSVL.

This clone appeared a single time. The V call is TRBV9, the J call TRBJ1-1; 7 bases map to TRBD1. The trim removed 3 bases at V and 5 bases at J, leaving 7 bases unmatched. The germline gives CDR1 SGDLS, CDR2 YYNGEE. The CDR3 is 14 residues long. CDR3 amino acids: CASSAATGETEAFF. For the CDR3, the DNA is TGTGCCAGCAGCGCCGCAACAGGGGAAACTGAAGCTTTCTTT.

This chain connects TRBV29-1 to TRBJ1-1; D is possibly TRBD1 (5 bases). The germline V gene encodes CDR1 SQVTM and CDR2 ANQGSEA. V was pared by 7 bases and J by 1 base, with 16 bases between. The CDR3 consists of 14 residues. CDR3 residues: CSANFGTSNTEAFF. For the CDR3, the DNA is TGCAGCGCAAACTTCGGGACCTCGAACACTGAAGCTTTCTTT.

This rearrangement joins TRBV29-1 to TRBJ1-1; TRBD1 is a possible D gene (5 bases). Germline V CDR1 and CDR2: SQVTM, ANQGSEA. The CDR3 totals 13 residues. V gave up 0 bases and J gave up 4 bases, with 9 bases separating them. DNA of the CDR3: TGCAGCGTTGAAGACCAGGGAGGCACTGAAGCTTTCTTT. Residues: CSVEDQGGTEAFF. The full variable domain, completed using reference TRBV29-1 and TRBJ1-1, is SAVISQKPSRDICQRGTSLTIQCQVDSQVTMMFWYRQQPGQSLTLIATANQGSEATYESGFVIDKFPISRPNLTFSTLTVSNMSPEDSSIYLCSVEDQGGTEAFFGQGTRLTVV.

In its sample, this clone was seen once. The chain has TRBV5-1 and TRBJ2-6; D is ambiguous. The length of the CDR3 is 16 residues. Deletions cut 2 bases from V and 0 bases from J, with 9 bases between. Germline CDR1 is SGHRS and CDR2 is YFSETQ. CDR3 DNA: TGCGCCAGCAGCTTACCAACGAGCTCTGGGGCCAACGTCCTGACTTTC. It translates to CASSLPTSSGANVLTF. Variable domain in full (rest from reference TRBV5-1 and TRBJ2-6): KAGVTQTPRYLIKTRGQQVTLSCSPISGHRSVSWYQQTPGQGLQFLFEYFSETQRNKGNFPGRFSGRQFSNSRSEMNVSTLELGDSALYLCASSLPTSSGANVLTFGAGSRLTVL.